This TCR beta chain was retrieved from a study of blood T cell repertoires in COVID-19. CDR1 ENHRY and CDR2 SYGVKD come from the germline V gene. Trimming took 2 bases from V and 0 from J, leaving 8 bases between them. The CDR3 runs 15 residues. Profiling relied on immunoSEQ multiplex PCR, and the TCRdb table lists in-frame clones only, not all of them. The table has about 140,000 clones, over 80% seen once; the top ten hold more than 9%. Sequencing input: peripheral blood. The receptor was derived from a man in his fifties or sixties with active or convalescent COVID-19. This chain joins TRBV10-3 and TRBJ2-4; possibly TRBD2 for D (5 bases). CDR3 nucleotide sequence: TGTGCCATCAGTGAGACGACTATAGCCAAAAACATTCAGTACTTC. Protein product: CAISETTIAKNIQYF.